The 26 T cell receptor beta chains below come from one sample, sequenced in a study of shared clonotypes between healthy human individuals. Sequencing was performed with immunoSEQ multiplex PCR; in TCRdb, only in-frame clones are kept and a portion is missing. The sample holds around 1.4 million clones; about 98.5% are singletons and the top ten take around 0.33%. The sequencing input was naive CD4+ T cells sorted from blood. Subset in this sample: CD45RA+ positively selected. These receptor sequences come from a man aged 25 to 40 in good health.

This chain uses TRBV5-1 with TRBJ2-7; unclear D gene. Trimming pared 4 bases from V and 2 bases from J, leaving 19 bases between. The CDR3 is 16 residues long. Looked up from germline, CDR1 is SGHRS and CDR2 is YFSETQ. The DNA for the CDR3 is TGCGCCAGCAGCCCAAAGGTACCAGGCCTTACCTACGAGCAGTACTTC. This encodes CASSPKVPGLTYEQYF. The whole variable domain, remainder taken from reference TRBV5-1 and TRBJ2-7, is KAGVTQTPRYLIKTRGQQVTLSCSPISGHRSVSWYQQTPGQGLQFLFEYFSETQRNKGNFPGRFSGRQFSNSRSEMNVSTLELGDSALYLCASSPKVPGLTYEQYFGPGTRLTVT.

The CDR3 sequence: CASSPAYEQYF. CDR3 DNA: TGTGCCAGCAGCCCAGCCTACGAGCAGTACTTC. This sequence joins TRBV11-1 and TRBJ2-7, with D uncertain. Germline V gene lookup returns CDR1 SGHAT and CDR2 FQDESV (reference sequence). This CDR3 comprises 11 residues. The ends were cut back, 5 bases at V and 2 bases at J, with 4 bases in the middle.

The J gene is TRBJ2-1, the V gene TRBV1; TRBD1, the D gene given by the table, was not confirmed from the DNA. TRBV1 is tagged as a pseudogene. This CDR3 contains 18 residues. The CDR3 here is CTSSQPEPTGWGEGEQFF. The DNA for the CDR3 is TGCACCAGCAGCCAACCCGAACCGACAGGGTGGGGCGAGGGTGAGCAGTTCTTC.

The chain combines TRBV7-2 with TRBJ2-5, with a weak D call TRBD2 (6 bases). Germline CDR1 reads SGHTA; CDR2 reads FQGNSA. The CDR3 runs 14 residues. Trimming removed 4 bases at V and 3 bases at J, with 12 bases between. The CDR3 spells CASSSLGGKETQYF. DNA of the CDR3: TGTGCCAGCAGCTCCCTGGGCGGGAAAGAGACCCAGTACTTC.

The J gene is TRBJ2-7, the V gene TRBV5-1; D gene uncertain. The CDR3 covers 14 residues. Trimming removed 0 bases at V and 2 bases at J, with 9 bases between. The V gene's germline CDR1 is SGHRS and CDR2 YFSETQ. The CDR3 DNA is TGCGCCAGCAGCTTGGGTGGGGTCCCCTACGAGCAGTACTTC. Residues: CASSLGGVPYEQYF. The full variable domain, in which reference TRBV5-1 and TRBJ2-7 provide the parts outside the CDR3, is KAGVTQTPRYLIKTRGQQVTLSCSPISGHRSVSWYQQTPGQGLQFLFEYFSETQRNKGNFPGRFSGRQFSNSRSEMNVSTLELGDSALYLCASSLGGVPYEQYFGPGTRLTVT.

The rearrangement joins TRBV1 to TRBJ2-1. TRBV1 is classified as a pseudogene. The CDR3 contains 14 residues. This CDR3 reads CTSSRPETGNEQFF. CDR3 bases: TGCACCAGCAGCCGTCCGGAAACTGGGAATGAGCAGTTCTTC.

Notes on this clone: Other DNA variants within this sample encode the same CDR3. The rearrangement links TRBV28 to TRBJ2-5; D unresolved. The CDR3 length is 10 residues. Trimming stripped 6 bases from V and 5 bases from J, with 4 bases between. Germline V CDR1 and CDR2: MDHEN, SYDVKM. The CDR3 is CASSRETQYF. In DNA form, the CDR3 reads TGTGCCAGCAGCCGGGAGACCCAGTACTTC.

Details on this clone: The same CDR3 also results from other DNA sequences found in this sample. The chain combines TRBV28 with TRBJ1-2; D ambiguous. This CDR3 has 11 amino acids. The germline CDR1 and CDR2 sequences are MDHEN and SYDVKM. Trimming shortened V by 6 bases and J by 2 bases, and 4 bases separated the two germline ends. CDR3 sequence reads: CASRTNYGYTF. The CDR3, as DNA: TGTGCCAGCAGGACAAACTATGGCTACACCTTC.

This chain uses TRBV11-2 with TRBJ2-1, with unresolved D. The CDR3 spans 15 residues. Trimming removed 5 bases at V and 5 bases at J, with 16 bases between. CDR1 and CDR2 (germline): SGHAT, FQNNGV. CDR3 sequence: CASSTEDSGHNEQFF. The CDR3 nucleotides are TGTGCCAGCAGCACTGAGGATTCGGGCCACAATGAGCAGTTCTTC.

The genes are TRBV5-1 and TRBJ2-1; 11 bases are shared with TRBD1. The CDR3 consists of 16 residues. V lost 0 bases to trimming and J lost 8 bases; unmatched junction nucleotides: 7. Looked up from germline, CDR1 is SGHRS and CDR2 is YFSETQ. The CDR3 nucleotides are TGCGCCAGCAGCTTGGTTGGGACAGGGGGTTTCGATGAGCAGTTCTTC. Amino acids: CASSLVGTGGFDEQFF.

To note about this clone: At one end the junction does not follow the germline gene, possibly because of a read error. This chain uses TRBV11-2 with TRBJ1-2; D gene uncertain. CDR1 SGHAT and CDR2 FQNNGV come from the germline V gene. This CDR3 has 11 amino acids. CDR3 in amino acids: CASKLTSTSLF. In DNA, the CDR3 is TGTGCCAGCAAACTGACCTCAACTTCCCTCTTC.

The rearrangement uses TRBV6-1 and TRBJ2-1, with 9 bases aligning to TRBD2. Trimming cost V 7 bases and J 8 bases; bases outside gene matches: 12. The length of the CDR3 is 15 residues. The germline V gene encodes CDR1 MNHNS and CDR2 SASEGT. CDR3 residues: CASNFFSGSNDEQFF. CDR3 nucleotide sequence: TGTGCCAGCAATTTCTTTAGCGGGAGTAATGATGAGCAGTTCTTC.

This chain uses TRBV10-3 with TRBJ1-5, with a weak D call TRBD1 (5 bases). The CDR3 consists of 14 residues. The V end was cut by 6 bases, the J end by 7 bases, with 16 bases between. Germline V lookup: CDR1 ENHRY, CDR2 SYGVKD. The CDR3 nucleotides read TGTGCCATCAGCCCTTCCGCCCGGGGGCAGCCCCAGCATTTT. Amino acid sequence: CAISPSARGQPQHF.

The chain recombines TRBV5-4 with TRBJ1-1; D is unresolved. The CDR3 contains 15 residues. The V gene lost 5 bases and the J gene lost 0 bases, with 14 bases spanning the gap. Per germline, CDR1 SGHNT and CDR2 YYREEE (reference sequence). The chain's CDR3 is CASSGVGLMNTEAFF. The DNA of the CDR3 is TGTGCCAGCAGTGGAGTAGGTCTCATGAACACTGAAGCTTTCTTT. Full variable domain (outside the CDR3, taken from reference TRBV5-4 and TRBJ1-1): ETGVTQSPTHLIKTRGQQVTLRCSSQSGHNTVSWYQQALGQGPQFIFQYYREEENGRGNFPPRFSGLQFPNYSSELNVNALELDDSALYLCASSGVGLMNTEAFFGQGTRLTVV.

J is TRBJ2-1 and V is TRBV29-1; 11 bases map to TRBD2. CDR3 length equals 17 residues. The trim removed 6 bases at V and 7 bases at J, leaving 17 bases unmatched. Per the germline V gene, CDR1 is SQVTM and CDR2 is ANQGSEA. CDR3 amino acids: CSVHPLRLAGGGNEQFF. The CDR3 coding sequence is TGCAGCGTCCACCCCCTGCGGCTAGCGGGAGGTGGGAATGAGCAGTTCTTC.

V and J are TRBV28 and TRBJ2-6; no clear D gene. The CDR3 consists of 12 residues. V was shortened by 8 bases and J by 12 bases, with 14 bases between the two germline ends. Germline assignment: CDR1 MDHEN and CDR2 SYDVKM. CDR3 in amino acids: CASRKTTSVLTF. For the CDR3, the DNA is TGTGCCAGCCGTAAAACGACCAGCGTCCTGACTTTC.

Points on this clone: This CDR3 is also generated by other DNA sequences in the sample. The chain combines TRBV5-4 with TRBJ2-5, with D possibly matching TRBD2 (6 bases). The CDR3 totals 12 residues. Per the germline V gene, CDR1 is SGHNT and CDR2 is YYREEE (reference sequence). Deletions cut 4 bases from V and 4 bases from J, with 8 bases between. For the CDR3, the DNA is TGTGCCAGCAGCCGAGCGGGAGAGACCCAGTACTTC. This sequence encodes CASSRAGETQYF. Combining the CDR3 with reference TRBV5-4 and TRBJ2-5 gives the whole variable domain ETGVTQSPTHLIKTRGQQVTLRCSSQSGHNTVSWYQQALGQGPQFIFQYYREEENGRGNFPPRFSGLQFPNYSSELNVNALELDDSALYLCASSRAGETQYFGPGTRLLVL.

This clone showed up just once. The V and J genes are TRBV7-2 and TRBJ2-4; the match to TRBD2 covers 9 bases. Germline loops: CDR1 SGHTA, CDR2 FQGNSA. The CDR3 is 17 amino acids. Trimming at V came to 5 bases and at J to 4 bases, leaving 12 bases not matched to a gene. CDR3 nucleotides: TGTGCCAGCAGCCAGTGGCGGGAGGGCCCTGGTAAAAACATTCAGTACTTC. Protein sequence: CASSQWREGPGKNIQYF.

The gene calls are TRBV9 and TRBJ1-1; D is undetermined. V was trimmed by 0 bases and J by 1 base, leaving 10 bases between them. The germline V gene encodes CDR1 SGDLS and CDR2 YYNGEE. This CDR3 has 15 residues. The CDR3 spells CASSVDFSRNTEAFF. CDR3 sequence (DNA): TGTGCCAGCAGCGTAGACTTCAGCAGGAACACTGAAGCTTTCTTT.

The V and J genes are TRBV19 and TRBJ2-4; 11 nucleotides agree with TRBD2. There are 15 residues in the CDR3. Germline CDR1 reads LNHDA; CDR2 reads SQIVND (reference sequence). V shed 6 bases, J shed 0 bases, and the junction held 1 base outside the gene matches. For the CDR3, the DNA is TGTGCCAGTAGAGGACTAGCGGGAGCCAAAAACATTCAGTACTTC. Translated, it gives CASRGLAGAKNIQYF.

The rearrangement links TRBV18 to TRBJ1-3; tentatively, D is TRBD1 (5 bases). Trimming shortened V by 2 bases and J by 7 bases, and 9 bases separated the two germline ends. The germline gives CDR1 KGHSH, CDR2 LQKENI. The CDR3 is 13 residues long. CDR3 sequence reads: CASSPGAVNTIYF. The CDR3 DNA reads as TGTGCCAGCTCACCAGGGGCGGTCAACACCATATATTTT.

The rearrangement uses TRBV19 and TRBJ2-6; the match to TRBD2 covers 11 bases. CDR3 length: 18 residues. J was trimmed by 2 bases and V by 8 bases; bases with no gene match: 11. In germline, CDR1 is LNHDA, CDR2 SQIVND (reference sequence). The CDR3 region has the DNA TGTGCCAGTGCCTATGCTAGCGGGAGGATCACTGGGGCCAACGTCCTGACTTTC. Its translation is CASAYASGRITGANVLTF.

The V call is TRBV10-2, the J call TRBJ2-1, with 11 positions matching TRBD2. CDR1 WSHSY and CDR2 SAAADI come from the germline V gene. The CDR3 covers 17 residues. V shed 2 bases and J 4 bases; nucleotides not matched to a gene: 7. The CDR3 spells CASSETSGRALYNEQFF. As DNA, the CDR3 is TGCGCCAGCAGTGAGACTAGCGGGAGAGCCCTATACAATGAGCAGTTCTTC.

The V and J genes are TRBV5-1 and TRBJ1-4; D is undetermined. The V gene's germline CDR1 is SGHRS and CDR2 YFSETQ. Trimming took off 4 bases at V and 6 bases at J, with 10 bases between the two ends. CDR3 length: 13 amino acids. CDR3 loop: CASSPPGDEKLFF. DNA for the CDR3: TGCGCCAGCAGCCCTCCTGGGGATGAAAAACTGTTTTTT.

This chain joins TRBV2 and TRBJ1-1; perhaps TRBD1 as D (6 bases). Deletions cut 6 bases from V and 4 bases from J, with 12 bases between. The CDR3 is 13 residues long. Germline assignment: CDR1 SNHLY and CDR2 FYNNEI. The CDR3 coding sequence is TGTGCCAGCAGGATTCAGGGGAGCACTGAAGCTTTCTTT. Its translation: CASRIQGSTEAFF.

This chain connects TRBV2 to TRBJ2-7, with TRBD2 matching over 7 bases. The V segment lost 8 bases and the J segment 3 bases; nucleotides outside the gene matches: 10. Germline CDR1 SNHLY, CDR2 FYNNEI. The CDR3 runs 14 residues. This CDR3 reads CASRRTRLIYEQYF. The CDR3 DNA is TGTGCCAGCCGCCGGACTAGGCTAATCTACGAGCAGTACTTC.